Listed below are T cell receptor beta chains from one sample, sequenced in a study of CD8 T cells in Susac syndrome. TCRdb re-called the immunoSEQ multiplex PCR reads through MiXCR, storing one row per CDR3 protein. The table includes about 120,000 distinct CDR3 sequences, over 90% detected once. The sample taken for sequencing was CD4+ T cells from PBMCs. The receptors were sampled from a human donor in good health. The CDR3 runs from the conserved cysteine through the conserved F or W. D genes are given only for firm matches. Not every row has a clone size; where given, it reads once, few, many or a size class.

>TRBJ1-1|TRBV11-2|TRBD1|-
CASSLNRGRDRGNTEAFF
TGTGCCAGCAGCTTAAATAGGGGCCGGGACAGGGGGAACACTGAAGCTTTCTTT
>TRBJ2-1|TRBV29-1|-|-
CSVSDEQFF
TGCAGCGTTTCCGATGAGCAGTTCTTC
>TRBJ2-5|TRBV7-9|-|-
CASSPERDKETQYF
TGTGCCAGCAGCCCCGAGCGAGATAAAGAGACCCAGTACTTC
>TRBJ1-5|TRBV2|-|-
CATAQGESNQPQHF
TGTGCCACGGCCCAGGGCGAAAGCAATCAGCCCCAGCATTTT
>TRBJ2-7|TRBV10-3|-|-
CAIKGVSEQYF
TGTGCCATCAAAGGGGTGAGCGAGCAGTACTTC
>TRBJ1-5|TRBV12-3/TRBV12-4|TRBD1|-
CASSSTGGGPQHF
TGTGCCAGCAGTTCGACAGGGGGTGGGCCCCAGCATTTT
>TRBJ2-7|TRBV6-6|TRBD2|-
CASSFTPREAQYF
TGTGCCAGCAGTTTTACACCGCGGGAGGCGCAGTACTTC
>TRBJ1-5|TRBV15|TRBD1|once
CATSGTGGIQPQHF
TGTGCCACCAGCGGGACAGGGGGTATCCAGCCCCAGCATTTT
>TRBJ1-1|TRBV13|-|-
CASSLTVTNTEAFF
TGTGCCAGCAGCCTAACAGTGACGAACACTGAAGCTTTCTTT
>TRBJ2-7|TRBV13|-|-
CASSPGAVAYEQYF
TGTGCCAGCAGCCCAGGGGCAGTTGCCTACGAGCAGTACTTC
>TRBJ2-1|TRBV3-1|TRBD2|-
CASSQGTSVTNEQFF
TGTGCCAGCAGTCAAGGGACTAGCGTGACCAATGAGCAGTTCTTC
>TRBJ2-3|TRBV6-5|-|-
CASSYGLAYDTDTQYF
TGTGCCAGCAGTTACGGGCTAGCCTATGACACAGATACGCAGTATTTT
>TRBJ1-2|TRBV6-2/TRBV6-3|-|-
CASSMEGPNYGYTF
TGTGCCAGCAGTATGGAGGGACCTAACTATGGCTACACCTTC
>TRBJ1-5|TRBV3-1|-|-
CASSQRGEGVQPQHF
TGTGCCAGCAGCCAAAGGGGAGAAGGGGTTCAGCCCCAGCATTTT
>TRBJ1-2|TRBV29-1|-|-
CSVDDGNYGYTF
TGCAGCGTTGATGACGGGAACTATGGCTACACCTTC
>TRBJ2-1|TRBV7-9|-|-
CASSHGGEQFF
TGTGCCAGCAGTCATGGTGGTGAGCAGTTCTTC
>TRBJ1-1|TRBV7-2|TRBD1|-
CASSLAPVQGLGNTEAFF
TGTGCCAGCAGCTTAGCCCCCGTACAGGGGTTAGGGAACACTGAAGCTTTCTTT
>TRBJ1-1|TRBV19|-|few
CASSPRLNTEAFF
TGTGCCAGTAGTCCGAGGTTGAACACTGAAGCTTTCTTT
>TRBJ1-2|TRBV27|-|-
CASSSDRYNYGYTF
TGTGCCAGCAGTAGCGACAGGTACAACTATGGCTACACCTTC
>TRBJ2-1|TRBV6-2/TRBV6-3|-|-
CASTARGGEQFF
TGTGCCAGCACCGCCCGCGGGGGCGAGCAGTTCTTC
>TRBJ2-7|TRBV10-3|TRBD2|-
CAIRVDPGLAGVYEQYF
TGTGCCATCAGAGTCGACCCGGGACTAGCGGGAGTCTACGAGCAGTACTTC
>TRBJ2-3|TRBV9|-|-
CASSPDSYTDTQYF
TGTGCCAGCAGTCCTGACTCCTACACAGATACGCAGTATTTT
>TRBJ2-5|TRBV3-1|TRBD2|-
CASSPSGDQETQYF
TGTGCCAGCAGCCCTAGCGGGGATCAAGAGACCCAGTACTTC
>TRBJ2-5|TRBV7-7|-|-
CASSLMGSAETQYF
TGTGCCAGCAGCTTGATGGGGAGCGCGGAGACCCAGTACTTC
>TRBJ2-1|TRBV2|-|once
CARSRSGSSYNEQFF
TGTGCCAGGTCTCGGAGCGGTAGCTCCTACAATGAGCAGTTCTTC
>TRBJ2-5|TRBV6-1|-|-
CASSESTSGQTQYF
TGTGCCAGCAGTGAATCAACGTCAGGGCAGACCCAGTACTTC
>TRBJ2-3|TRBV25-1|-|-
CASRELGRKYF
TGTGCCAGCAGGGAACTCGGGAGAAAGTATTTT
>TRBJ2-7|TRBV5-1|TRBD1|-
CASSWTLSTGSYEQYF
TGCGCCAGCAGCTGGACCCTATCGACAGGGTCCTACGAGCAGTACTTC
>TRBJ1-5|TRBV5-4|-|-
CASSRGQSGQPQHF
TGTGCCAGCAGCCGAGGACAGTCGGGTCAGCCCCAGCATTTT
>TRBJ1-5|TRBV20-1|-|-
CSTRRREQPQHF
TGCAGTACAAGGAGACGTGAGCAGCCCCAGCATTTT
>TRBJ1-1|TRBV11-2|-|once
CASSFFSGAMTEAFF
TGTGCCAGCAGCTTTTTTTCAGGGGCAATGACCGAAGCTTTCTTT
>TRBJ2-4|TRBV18|-|-
CASSPLAKNIQYF
TGTGCCAGCTCACCCTTAGCCAAAAACATTCAGTACTTC
>TRBJ1-2|TRBV7-6|TRBD1|-
CASSFLRAGGEVGYTF
TGTGCCAGCAGCTTCTTGCGCGCAGGGGGTGAGGTTGGCTACACCTTC
>TRBJ1-3|TRBV7-2|-|-
CASSIGRYSGNTIYF
TGTGCCAGCAGTATTGGGCGGTACTCTGGAAACACCATATATTTT
>TRBJ2-1|TRBV7-3|-|-
CAAPGETYNEQFF
TGTGCCGCTCCGGGGGAAACCTACAATGAGCAGTTCTTC
>TRBJ1-5|TRBV19|-|-
CASTTGPSNQPQHF
TGTGCCAGTACTACAGGGCCTTCTAATCAGCCCCAGCATTTT
>TRBJ2-7|TRBV18|-|once
CASSLSASYEQYF
TGTGCCAGCTCTCTATCGGCCTCCTACGAGCAGTACTTC
>TRBJ2-5|TRBV18|-|-
CASSPEQLLGETQYF
TGTGCCAGCTCACCAGAACAGCTCCTCGGAGAGACCCAGTACTTC
>TRBJ2-1|TRBV24-1|-|-
CATSDFAHNEQFF
TGTGCCACCAGTGATTTTGCCCACAATGAGCAGTTCTTC
>TRBJ2-4|TRBV7-2|-|-
CASSPQQGVAKNIQYF
TGTGCCAGCAGCCCCCAACAGGGAGTAGCCAAAAACATTCAGTACTTC
>TRBJ2-5|TRBV11-2|-|-
CASSTRQDLGETQYF
TGTGCCAGCAGCACTCGACAGGATCTGGGAGAGACCCAGTACTTC
>TRBJ1-2|TRBV7-9|-|-
CASSHSDRSLFGYTF
TGTGCCAGCAGCCATTCTGACAGATCCCTGTTCGGCTACACCTTC
>TRBJ2-2|TRBV12-3/TRBV12-4|-|-
CASRSSNTGELFF
TGTGCCAGTAGGTCCTCGAACACCGGGGAGCTGTTTTTT
>TRBJ1-4|TRBV7-2|-|-
CASSLAELATNEKLFF
TGTGCCAGCAGCTTAGCTGAACTCGCAACTAATGAAAAACTGTTTTTT
>TRBJ2-7|TRBV7-9|TRBD2|-
CASSLQAGVVPYEQYF
TGTGCCAGCAGCTTACAAGCGGGAGTGGTGCCCTACGAGCAGTACTTC
>TRBJ2-1|TRBV19|-|once
CASSFGRQGRHNEQFF
TGTGCCAGTAGTTTTGGGCGGCAGGGGCGTCACAATGAGCAGTTCTTC
>TRBJ2-1|TRBV12-3/TRBV12-4|TRBD2|-
CASSPGTSGSFSEQFF
TGTGCCAGCAGTCCCGGGACTAGCGGGAGCTTCAGTGAGCAGTTCTTC
>TRBJ1-1|TRBV7-9|-|-
CASSLEVGLAFF
TGTGCCAGCAGCTTAGAGGTGGGGTTAGCTTTCTTT
>TRBJ2-1|TRBV6-2/TRBV6-3|TRBD2|-
CASSYALAGRNEQFF
TGTGCCAGCAGTTACGCACTAGCGGGACGCAATGAGCAGTTCTTC
>TRBJ2-2|TRBV20-1|-|-
CSATNTGELFF
TGCAGTGCTACGAACACCGGGGAGCTGTTTTTT
>TRBJ2-7|TRBV9|-|-
CASSVRDAYEQYF
TGTGCCAGCAGCGTACGGGATGCCTACGAGCAGTACTTC
>TRBJ2-6|TRBV6-2/TRBV6-3|TRBD1|-
CASSHPGQLGSGANVLTF
TGTGCCAGCAGTCATCCGGGACAGCTGGGCTCTGGGGCCAACGTCCTGACTTTC